The present entry profiles one T cell receptor (beta chain) with its context. In its sample, this clonotype was seen a few times. Its target antigen remains unknown. Per-nucleotide qualities are absent, and no much larger clonotype sits a single base away. The method was PCR. DNA from cultured CD4+ T cells was subjected to TCR sequencing with the Oncomine TCR Beta short-read assay at the Johns Hopkins FTIC core. The QIAamp micro DNA kit was used to extract genomic DNA from the cultured CD4+ T cells. The Oncomine TCR Beta libraries from cultured CD4+ T cells were pooled using unique dual indexes and then sequenced on an Illumina iSeq 100. The study's own analysis went as follows. Non-productive sequences were filtered out, and CDR3s that did not start with C, did not end with F or W, or were shorter than 7 amino acids were discarded. The MANAFEST web application was used to identify antigen-specific clonotypes by comparing peptide-stimulated wells against reference wells and other culture wells. To be called positive, a clone needed an FDR below 0.05, an odds ratio above 5, and a productive frequency above 0.1% in at least two of three replicate wells. Clonotypes that were significantly expanded in both SARS-CoV-2 spike wells and at least one common cold coronavirus spike condition were defined as cross-reactive. Using R version 3.6.1, CDR3 homology was evaluated through Levenshtein distances (stringdist) along with unrooted phylogenetic trees (ape). TCRdb trimmed public reads at Q25 via fastp, called clones via MiXCR and kept in-frame beta chains. Every entry covers one CDR3 protein and lists the most common genes and DNA from its rows. These V and J calls originate from TCRdb's pipeline instead of the authors' own analysis. A total of some 2,600 distinct CDR3 sequences appear in this sample, 20% to 25% of them only once. Roughly 26% of the sample is held by the ten biggest clonotypes.

The CDR3 runs 13 residues from the cysteine to the phenylalanine. Only the CDR3 part of the read is kept: 39 bases, read in frame from the first base. The germline V gene (reference sequence) specifies SSHAT as CDR1 and FNYEAQ as CDR2. V lost 3 bases and J lost 4 bases, and the count of bases not matched to a germline gene is 2. The treatment or condition label of this sample denotes: roughly ten-day PBMC culture with coronavirus spike peptide pools or control peptides (ViraFEST assay). To expand antigen-specific T cells with peptide pools and then pick out the expanded clonotypes through TCR sequencing, the study relied on the ViraFEST assay. The positive SARS-CoV-2 PCR tests of the convalescent patients were dated from March to December 2020, before the Alpha, Beta and Delta variants emerged in the United States. Over 1.5 million PBMCs per well were cultured in IMDM with 5% human AB serum and 8 to 10 IU/ml IL-2, plus 10 ug/ml peptide pools. On days 3 and 7, half of the culture medium was replaced with fresh IL-2-containing medium. Once the cells had been in culture for about 10 days, the EasySep CD4+ T cell isolation kit was used to isolate CD4+ T cells by negative selection. Ficoll-Paque Plus gradient centrifugation was used to isolate PBMCs from whole blood, and the isolated PBMCs were then either used fresh or cryopreserved at -140C. Triplicate wells were generally used for each culture condition.

The sample comes from a study of vaccination and CD4 T cells after COVID-19 (dated by TCRdb to between 2020 and 2023). The study in broad terms: Every convalescent patient had a positive nasal swab PCR test for SARS-CoV-2, with mild disease in roughly ten patients and severe disease in one. The convalescent cohort included six males and four females, with two Hispanic individuals, seven Caucasians, two Asians and one multiracial person. Participants received two doses of either the Pfizer-BioNTech BNT162b2 vaccine (n=8) or the Moderna mRNA-1273 vaccine (n=2). Post-COVID blood samples were collected from convalescent patients a median of about 92 days after diagnosis, with a range of about 35 to 161 days. The time from the second vaccine dose to post-vaccine blood sampling had a median of around 72 days and ranged from roughly 13 to 241 days. For stimulating the cultures, overlapping spike peptide pools were used, derived from SARS-CoV-2 as well as from the common cold coronaviruses HCoV-NL63, HCoV-OC43 and HCoV-229E. Control cultures used a CEFX viral epitope pool as positive control, an HIV-1 Nef peptide pool as negative control, or no peptide. The spike-specific CD4+ TCR repertoire was compared before and after mRNA vaccination in over 9 COVID-19 convalescent patients and several infection-naive healthy vaccine recipients. General conclusions and limits of the study: Although the median number of SARS-CoV-2-reactive clonotypes went up from approximately 20 after infection to roughly 40 after vaccination, the increase was not significant. In convalescent patients, a median about 86% of post-vaccine SARS-CoV-2-reactive clones were detected only after vaccination, and vaccine-specific priming was suggested by this finding. In convalescent patients, nearly all vaccine-specific clones (304 of 307) were found to be mono-reactive for SARS-CoV-2 spike rather than cross-reactive with common cold coronaviruses. The study included relatively few convalescent patients and did not analyze early timepoints after natural infection.

The chain is assembled from TRBV7-7 and TRBJ2-5, with 7 bases in between that match TRBD2. The source is a human donor who had recovered from COVID-19. Sample: CD4+ T cells from blood, cultured in vitro. The CDR3 is CASSLGLTETQYF. The DNA sequence is given as TGTGCCAGCAGCTTGGGACTAACAGAGACCCAGTACTTC.